These 18 T cell receptor beta chains were all obtained from the same sample, sequenced in a study of Graves' ophthalmopathy and Graves' hyperthyroidism. Amplification of the TCR beta CDR3 regions used RNA transcripts (as template). Amplification began with first-round RT-PCR using HTBI primers, then second-round multiplex PCR was performed. TCRdb recomputed calls from the multiplex PCR reads with MiXCR, one row per CDR3 protein. The sample includes about 740,000 distinct CDR3 sequences, 40% of them seen just once. Sample: peripheral blood. The receptors originated from an adult man with Graves' ophthalmopathy.

A few counts support this clonotype. The rearrangement uses TRBV10-2 and TRBJ2-7; D perhaps matches TRBD1 (6 bases). V was cut by 2 bases and J by 1 base, with 12 bases left in between. CDR1 and CDR2 from the germline V gene are WSHSY and SAAADI. This CDR3 has 15 residues. CDR3 sequence reads: CASSETDRVSYEQYF. The CDR3 DNA is TGCGCCAGCAGTGAGACGGACAGAGTTTCCTACGAGCAGTACTTC.

The V and J genes are TRBV28 and TRBJ1-5; D remains unclear. The germline V gene encodes CDR1 MDHEN and CDR2 SYDVKM. There are 13 residues in the CDR3. V dropped 3 bases and J dropped 3 bases, with 6 bases sitting between them. The CDR3 DNA follows: TGTGCCAGCAGTTTTAACACCAATCAGCCCCAGCATTTT. Protein product: CASSFNTNQPQHF.

The rearrangement uses TRBV20-1 and TRBJ2-7; D assignment may be TRBD1 or TRBD2 (5 bases each). Germline V gene data show CDR1 as DFQATT and CDR2 as SNEGSKA (reference sequence). This CDR3 contains 14 residues. Trimming stripped 0 bases from V and 2 bases from J, with 11 bases between. The CDR3 DNA reads as TGCAGTGCTAGAGATGGGACGGCAACCTACGAGCAGTACTTC. Protein sequence: CSARDGTATYEQYF.

This clonotype was seen repeatedly, ten times or more. This rearrangement joins TRBV25-1 to TRBJ1-4, with D maybe TRBD1 (5 bases). V lost 5 bases to trimming and J lost 0 bases, with 13 bases between them. Germline assignment: CDR1 MGHDK and CDR2 SYGVNS. CDR3 size: 16 residues. CDR3 loop: CASSKRQHATNEKLFF. The CDR3 nucleotides read TGTGCCAGCAGTAAACGACAGCACGCAACTAATGAAAAACTGTTTTTT.

This chain uses TRBV15 with TRBJ1-1, with D unresolved. Per germline, CDR1 LNHNV and CDR2 YYDKDF (reference sequence). The CDR3 loop spans 14 amino acids. Trimming stripped 10 bases from V and 0 bases from J, with 15 bases between. The CDR3 reads CASTLEAMNTEAFF. Here the CDR3 DNA reads TGTGCCAGCACCCTTGAGGCGATGAACACTGAAGCTTTCTTT.

The chain links TRBV7-9 to TRBJ2-7, with 10 bases identical to TRBD2. The CDR3 is 16 amino acids. Germline CDR1 and CDR2: SEHNR and FQNEAQ (reference sequence). The junction had 11 bases not matched to a gene; V was cut back by 5 bases and J by 4 bases. The CDR3 DNA sequence: TGTGCCAGCAGCCCGACTCGACTAGCGGGCGAATACGAGCAGTACTTC. This gives the protein CASSPTRLAGEYEQYF.

The table lists this clonotype with a few counts. The chain has TRBV7-2 and TRBJ2-7, with a weak D call TRBD2 (6 bases). The DNA matches TRBJ2-1 better at its end, which makes the J call doubtful. Germline CDR1 reads SGHTA; CDR2 reads FQGNSA. CDR3 size: 10 residues. This CDR3 is CASGRNEQFF. The CDR3 region has the DNA TGTGCCAGCGGGAGGAATGAGCAGTTCTTC.

The chain links TRBV20-1 to TRBJ1-1; no clear D gene. V shed 3 bases and J shed 0 bases, with 17 bases lying between them. The CDR3 covers 16 residues. From germline, CDR1 is DFQATT and CDR2 SNEGSKA (reference sequence). CDR3 amino acids: CSASLVSVGMNTEAFF. The CDR3 DNA reads TGCAGTGCTAGTTTAGTTTCGGTGGGCATGAACACTGAAGCTTTCTTT.

This clonotype has ten or more counts. The chain employs TRBV29-1 and TRBJ1-4; possible D gene TRBD1, 6 bases. Trimming removed 6 bases from V and 10 bases from J, with 18 bases in between. Germline assignment: CDR1 SQVTM and CDR2 ANQGSEA. The CDR3 covers 13 residues. The CDR3 nucleotides read TGCAGCGTGTGGCTCACAACAGGGCGAAAACTGTTTTTT. Encoded protein: CSVWLTTGRKLFF.

This sequence joins TRBV12-3 or TRBV12-4 and TRBJ2-2; D might be TRBD1 (5 bases). The CDR3 is made up of 15 amino acids. The ends were cut back, 5 bases at V and 1 base at J, with 11 bases in the middle. The CDR3 is CASSPEQENTGELFF. The CDR3 coding sequence is TGTGCCAGCAGTCCGGAACAGGAGAACACCGGGGAGCTGTTTTTT.

V gene TRBV2 combines with J gene TRBJ1-2; 7 bases map to TRBD1. Trimming cost V 4 bases and J 3 bases; bases outside gene matches: 8. The CDR3 is made up of 15 amino acids. The germline CDR1 and CDR2 sequences are SNHLY and FYNNEI. CDR3: CASSVVTGFDYGYTF. CDR3 DNA sequence: TGTGCCAGCAGTGTTGTGACAGGGTTCGACTATGGCTACACCTTC.

With respect to this clonotype: Possible read error: a much larger clone is one base away. The chain couples TRBV19 to TRBJ1-4; D gene unclear. Trimming shortened V by 9 bases and J by 3 bases, and 14 bases separated the two germline ends. Germline lookup yields CDR1 LNHDA and CDR2 SQIVND (reference sequence). The CDR3 spans 14 residues. Here the CDR3 reads CASRPPGSNEKLFF. In DNA form, the CDR3 reads TGTGCCAGCAGGCCCCCGGGGTCTAATGAAAAACTGTTTTTT.

About this clonotype: The junction departs from germline at one end; a sequencing error may be responsible. The chain couples TRBV10-3 to TRBJ2-5; 14 bases agree with TRBD2. The V gene's germline CDR1 is ENHRY and CDR2 SYGVKD. CDR3 size: 17 residues. The CDR3: CASSYLGLAGVAETQYF. The DNA for the CDR3 is TGTGCCAGCAGTTATCTGGGACTAGCGGGGGTGGCAGAGACCCAGTACTTC.

The chain links TRBV7-9 to TRBJ2-2; 10 nucleotides align to TRBD2. This CDR3 contains 14 residues. The germline CDR1 and CDR2 sequences are SEHNR and FQNEAQ (reference sequence). The ends lost 9 bases at V and 6 bases at J; junction bases unmatched: 7. The DNA for the CDR3 is TGTGCCAGTAAAGCGGGAGGGCCCCCCGGGGAGCTGTTTTTT. Protein: CASKAGGPPGELFF.

The count of this clonotype is one. The chain is built from TRBV2 and TRBJ2-5, with a tentative D call TRBD2 (6 bases). The CDR3 runs to 15 residues. V was trimmed by 4 bases and J by 5 bases, leaving 17 bases between them. From germline, CDR1 is SNHLY and CDR2 FYNNEI. In DNA, the CDR3 is TGTGCCAGCAGTGCTAGAGATGGAGGGAGGGAGACCCAGTACTTC. Translation: CASSARDGGRETQYF.

CDR3 region: CASSQQGAQETQYF. Written as DNA, the CDR3 is TGTGCCAGCAGCCAACAGGGGGCACAAGAGACCCAGTACTTC. This chain connects TRBV7-9 to TRBJ2-5; 9 bases match TRBD1. Germline V CDR1 and CDR2: SEHNR, FQNEAQ (reference sequence). CDR3 length: 14 amino acids. J gave up 2 bases and V 5 bases, and 3 bases lay outside the gene matches.

Many counts were recorded for this clonotype. The rearrangement links TRBV7-2 to TRBJ1-6; D might be TRBD1 (6 bases). Between the trimmed V and J ends, which lost 1 base and 10 bases, there was a span of 11 bases. Germline loops: CDR1 SGHTA, CDR2 FQGNSA. The CDR3 consists of 14 residues. CDR3 protein: CASSLGAGVSPLHF. The DNA of the CDR3 is TGTGCCAGCAGCTTAGGGGCAGGGGTATCACCCCTCCACTTT.

This clonotype appeared many times. V is TRBV2 and J is TRBJ2-6; possible D gene TRBD1, 5 bases. Trimming left V 8 bases short and J 0 bases short, with 17 bases between. This CDR3 is built from 17 residues. The germline V gene encodes CDR1 SNHLY and CDR2 FYNNEI. The CDR3: CASASTGDHSGANVLTF. The DNA for the CDR3 is TGTGCCAGCGCTTCCACAGGTGACCACTCTGGGGCCAACGTCCTGACTTTC.